Sequencing of this TCR beta chain was carried out in a study of Graves' ophthalmopathy and Graves' hyperthyroidism. This clonotype was seen more than once but under ten times. What it recognizes is unknown. Excluded were patients with other autoimmune diseases, uncontrolled infections, pregnancy or lactation. PBMCs had their origin in fresh peripheral blood (10 ml). Trimming removed 11 bases from V and 3 bases from J; junction bases left unmatched: 10. From germline, CDR1 is MGHDK and CDR2 SYGVNS. The CDR3 has 15 amino acids. The study amplified TCR beta CDR3 regions using RNA transcripts. The authors performed first-round RT-PCR with HTBI primers and then a second-round multiplex PCR. TCRdb processed the multiplex PCR reads anew with MiXCR; each CDR3 protein has one entry. Seen here are roughly 700,000 distinct CDR3 sequences, around 40% observed once, and the top ten hold 44%. Study results and limitations: With over 85% sensitivity and roughly 80% specificity, a 13-signature model separated ophthalmopathy from stable hyperthyroidism.

The sample comprised peripheral blood. The chain carries TRBV25-1 and TRBJ2-2; 9 bases match TRBD2. The receptor comes from an adult man with Graves' ophthalmopathy. CDR3 nucleotides: TGTGCCTGGACCGCGGGGGGGCGCGACACCGGGGAGCTGTTTTTT. It yields the protein CAWTAGGRDTGELFF.